Described below is a single TCR beta chain sequence and its context. The authors' processing: Reference gene primer amplification gave estimated nucleated cell counts. This table comes from immunoSEQ multiplex PCR, and its TCRdb copy is limited to in-frame clones, with some not included. The D gene and trimming were derived from the DNA, and the V and J assignments and clone size from that table. The sample lists 250,000 or so clones, around 86% seen once, with 0.94% in the top ten. This sample was included in a study of blood T cell repertoires in COVID-19. On the study more broadly: Italy, Spain and the United States were the sources of the convalescent and acute COVID-19 samples. The cDNA or gDNA used as material had been derived from T cells, B-cell-depleted T cells, or PBMCs.

The length of the CDR3 is 14 residues. Germline V gene lookup returns CDR1 KGHSH and CDR2 LQKENI. V was shortened by 8 bases and J by 4 bases, with 15 bases between the two germline ends. The source material was peripheral blood. The chain uses TRBV18 and TRBJ2-1; D might be TRBD2 (6 bases). The receptor was derived from a woman aged 35 to 49 who had recovered from COVID-19. The CDR3 DNA sequence: TGTGCCAGCACTAGACTAGGGAGTTACAATGAGCAGTTCTTC. It yields the protein CASTRLGSYNEQFF.